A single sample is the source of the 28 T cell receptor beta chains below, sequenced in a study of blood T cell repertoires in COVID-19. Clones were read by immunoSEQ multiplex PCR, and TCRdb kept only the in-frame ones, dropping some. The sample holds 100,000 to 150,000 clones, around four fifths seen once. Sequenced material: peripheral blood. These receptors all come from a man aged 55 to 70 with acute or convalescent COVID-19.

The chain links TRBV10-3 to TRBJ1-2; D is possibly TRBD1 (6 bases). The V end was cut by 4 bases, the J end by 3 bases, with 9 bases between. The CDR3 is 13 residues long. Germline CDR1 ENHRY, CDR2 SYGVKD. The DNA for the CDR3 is TGTGCCATCAGTGGAGGGGGGGACTATGGCTACACCTTC. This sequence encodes CAISGGGDYGYTF.

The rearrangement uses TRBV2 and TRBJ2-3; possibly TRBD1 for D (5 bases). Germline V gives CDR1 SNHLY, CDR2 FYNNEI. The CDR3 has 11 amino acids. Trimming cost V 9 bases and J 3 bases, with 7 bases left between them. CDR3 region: CASTGTDTQYF. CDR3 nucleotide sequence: TGTGCCAGTACAGGTACAGATACGCAGTATTTT.

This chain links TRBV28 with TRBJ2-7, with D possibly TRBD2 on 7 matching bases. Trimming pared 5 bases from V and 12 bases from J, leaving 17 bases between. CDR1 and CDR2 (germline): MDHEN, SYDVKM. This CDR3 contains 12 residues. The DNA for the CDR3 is TGTGCCAGCAGTCCCCCTGGAGGGGGGGGGTACTTC. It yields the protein CASSPPGGGGYF.

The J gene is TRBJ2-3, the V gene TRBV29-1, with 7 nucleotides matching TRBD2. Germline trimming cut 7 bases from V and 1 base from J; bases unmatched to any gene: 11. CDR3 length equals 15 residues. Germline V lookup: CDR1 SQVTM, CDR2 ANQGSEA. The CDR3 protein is CSAPGRTSGTDTQYF. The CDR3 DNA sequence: TGCAGCGCCCCGGGCCGGACTAGTGGCACAGATACGCAGTATTTT.

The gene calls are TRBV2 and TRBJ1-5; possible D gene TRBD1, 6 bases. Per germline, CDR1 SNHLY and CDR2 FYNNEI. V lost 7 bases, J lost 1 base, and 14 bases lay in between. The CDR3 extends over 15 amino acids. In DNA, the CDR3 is TGTGCCAGCAACGTCCAGGGGTTGAGCAATCAGCCCCAGCATTTT. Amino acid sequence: CASNVQGLSNQPQHF. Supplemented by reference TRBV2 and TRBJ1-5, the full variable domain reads EPEVTQTPSHQVTQMGQEVILRCVPISNHLYFYWYRQILGQKVEFLVSFYNNEISEKSEIFDDQFSVERPDGSNFTLKIRSTKLEDSAMYFCASNVQGLSNQPQHFGDGTRLSIL.

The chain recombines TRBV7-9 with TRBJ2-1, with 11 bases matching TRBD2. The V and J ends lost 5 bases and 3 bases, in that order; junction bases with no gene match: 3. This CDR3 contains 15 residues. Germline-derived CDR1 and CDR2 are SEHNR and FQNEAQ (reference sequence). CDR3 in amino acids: CASSPGTSGYNEQFF. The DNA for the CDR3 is TGTGCCAGCAGCCCAGGGACTAGCGGCTACAATGAGCAGTTCTTC.

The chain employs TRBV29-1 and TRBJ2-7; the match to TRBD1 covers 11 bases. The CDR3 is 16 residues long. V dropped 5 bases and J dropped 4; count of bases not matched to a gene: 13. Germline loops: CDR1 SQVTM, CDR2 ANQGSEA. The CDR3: CSVQNPGGTGGYEQYF. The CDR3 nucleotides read TGCAGCGTTCAAAACCCAGGGGGGACAGGGGGTTACGAGCAGTACTTC.

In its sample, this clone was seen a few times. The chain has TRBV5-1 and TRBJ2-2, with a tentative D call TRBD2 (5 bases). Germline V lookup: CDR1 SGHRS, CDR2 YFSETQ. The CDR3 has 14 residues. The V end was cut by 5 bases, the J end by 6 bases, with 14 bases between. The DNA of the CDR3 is TGCGCCAGCAGTTCCCTGACCGGGGCCGGGGAGCTGTTTTTT. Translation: CASSSLTGAGELFF.

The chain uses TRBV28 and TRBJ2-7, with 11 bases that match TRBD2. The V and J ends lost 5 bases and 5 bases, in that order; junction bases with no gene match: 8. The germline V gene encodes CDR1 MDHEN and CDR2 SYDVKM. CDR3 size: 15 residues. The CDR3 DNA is TGTGCCAGCAGTCCCGTAGCGGGAGGGCGAGACGAGCAGTACTTC. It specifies CASSPVAGGRDEQYF.

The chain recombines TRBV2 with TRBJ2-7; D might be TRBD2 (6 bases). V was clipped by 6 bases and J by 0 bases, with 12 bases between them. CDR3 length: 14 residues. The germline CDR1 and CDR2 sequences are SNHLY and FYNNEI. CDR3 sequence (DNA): TGTGCCAGCAGGATTAGCGGCAGCTCCTACGAGCAGTACTTC. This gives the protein CASRISGSSYEQYF. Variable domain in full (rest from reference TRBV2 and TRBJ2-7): EPEVTQTPSHQVTQMGQEVILRCVPISNHLYFYWYRQILGQKVEFLVSFYNNEISEKSEIFDDQFSVERPDGSNFTLKIRSTKLEDSAMYFCASRISGSSYEQYFGPGTRLTVT.

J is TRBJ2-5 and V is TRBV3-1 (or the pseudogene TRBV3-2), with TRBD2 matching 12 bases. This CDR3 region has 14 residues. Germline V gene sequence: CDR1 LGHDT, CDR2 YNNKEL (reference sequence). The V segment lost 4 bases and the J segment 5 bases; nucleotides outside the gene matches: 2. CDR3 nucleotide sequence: TGTGCCAGCAGCCGGCTAGCGGGAGGGGAGACCCAGTACTTC. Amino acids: CASSRLAGGETQYF.

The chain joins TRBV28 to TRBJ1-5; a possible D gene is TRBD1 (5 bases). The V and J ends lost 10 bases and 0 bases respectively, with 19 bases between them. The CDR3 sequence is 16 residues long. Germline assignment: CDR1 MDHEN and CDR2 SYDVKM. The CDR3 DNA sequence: TGTGCCACCATCAGGGCGAGTACGTATAGCAATCAGCCCCAGCATTTT. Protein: CATIRASTYSNQPQHF.

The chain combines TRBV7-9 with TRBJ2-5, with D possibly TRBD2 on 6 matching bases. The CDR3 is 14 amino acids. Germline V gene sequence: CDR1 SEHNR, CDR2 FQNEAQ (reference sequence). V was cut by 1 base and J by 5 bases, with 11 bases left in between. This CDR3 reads CASSLVGLAETQYF. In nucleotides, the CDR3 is TGTGCCAGCAGCTTAGTCGGGCTAGCGGAGACCCAGTACTTC.

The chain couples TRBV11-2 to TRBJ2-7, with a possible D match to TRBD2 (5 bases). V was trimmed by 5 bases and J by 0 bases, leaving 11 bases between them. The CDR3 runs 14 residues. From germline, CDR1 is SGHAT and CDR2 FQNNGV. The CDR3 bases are TGTGCCAGCAGCCTCAGCGGCACCTCCTACGAGCAGTACTTC. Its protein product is CASSLSGTSYEQYF.

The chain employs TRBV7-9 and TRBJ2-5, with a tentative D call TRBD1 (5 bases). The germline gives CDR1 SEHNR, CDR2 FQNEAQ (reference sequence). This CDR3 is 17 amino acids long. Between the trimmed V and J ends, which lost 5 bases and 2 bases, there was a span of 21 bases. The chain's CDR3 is CASSPRPLTGTQETQYF. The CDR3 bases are TGTGCCAGCAGCCCTAGACCTCTAACAGGTACTCAAGAGACCCAGTACTTC.

The CDR3 sequence is CSARKQYGYTF. CDR3 sequence (DNA): TGCAGTGCTAGAAAACAGTATGGCTACACCTTC. The rearrangement joins TRBV20-1 to TRBJ1-2; D gene unclear. Germline CDR1 reads DFQATT; CDR2 reads SNEGSKA (reference sequence). The ends were cut back, 2 bases at V and 5 bases at J, with 6 bases in the middle. The CDR3 has 11 residues.

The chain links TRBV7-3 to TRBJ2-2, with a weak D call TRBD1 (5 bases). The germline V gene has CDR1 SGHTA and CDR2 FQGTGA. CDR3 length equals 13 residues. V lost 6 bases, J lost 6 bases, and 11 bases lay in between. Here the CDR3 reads CASRDGQAGELFF. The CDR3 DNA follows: TGTGCCAGCAGGGACGGACAAGCCGGGGAGCTGTTTTTT.

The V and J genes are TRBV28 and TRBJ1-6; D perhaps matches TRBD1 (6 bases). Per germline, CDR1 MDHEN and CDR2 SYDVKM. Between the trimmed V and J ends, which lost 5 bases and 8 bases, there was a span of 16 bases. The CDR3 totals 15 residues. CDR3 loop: CASSLSGQEDSPLHF. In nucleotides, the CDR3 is TGTGCCAGCAGTCTATCGGGACAAGAAGATTCACCCCTCCACTTT.

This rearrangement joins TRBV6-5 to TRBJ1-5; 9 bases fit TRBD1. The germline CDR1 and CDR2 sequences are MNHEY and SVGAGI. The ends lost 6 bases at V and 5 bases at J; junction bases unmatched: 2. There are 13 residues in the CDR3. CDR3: CASRWDRDQPQHF. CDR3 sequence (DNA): TGTGCCAGCAGATGGGACAGGGATCAGCCCCAGCATTTT.

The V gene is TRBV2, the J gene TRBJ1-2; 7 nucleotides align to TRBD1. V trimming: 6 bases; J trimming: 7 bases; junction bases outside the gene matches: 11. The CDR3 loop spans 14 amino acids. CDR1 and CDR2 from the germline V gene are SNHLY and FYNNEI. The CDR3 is CASSQQQGRFGYTF. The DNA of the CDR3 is TGTGCCAGCAGCCAACAACAGGGGCGCTTTGGCTACACCTTC.

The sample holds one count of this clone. The CDR3 DNA is TGTGCCAGCAGCCCACGGAGTACAGGGGGTTGCTATGGCTACACCTTC. Amino acids: CASSPRSTGGCYGYTF. V gene TRBV7-7 combines with J gene TRBJ1-2; 8 positions agree with TRBD1. This CDR3 is built from 16 residues. Germline V gives CDR1 SSHAT, CDR2 FNYEAQ (reference sequence). With V trimmed by 5 bases and J by 4 bases, 12 bases remained unmatched.

The DNA of the CDR3 is TGTGCCAGCAGCTTAGCGCTCATTAGCGCCGGTGAGCAGTTCTTC. Translating gives CASSLALISAGEQFF. The chain has TRBV7-9 and TRBJ2-1; tentatively, D is TRBD2 (5 bases). The germline CDR1 and CDR2 sequences are SEHNR and FQNEAQ (reference sequence). V lost 0 bases, J lost 9 bases, and 15 bases lay in between. This CDR3 comprises 15 residues.

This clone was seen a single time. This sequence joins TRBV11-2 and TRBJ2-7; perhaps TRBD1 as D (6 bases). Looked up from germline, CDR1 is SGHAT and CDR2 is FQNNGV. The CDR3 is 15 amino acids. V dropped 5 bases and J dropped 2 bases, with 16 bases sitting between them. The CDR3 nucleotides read TGTGCCAGCAGCCCACTGAGGGACAACCCCTACGAGCAGTACTTC. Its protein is CASSPLRDNPYEQYF.

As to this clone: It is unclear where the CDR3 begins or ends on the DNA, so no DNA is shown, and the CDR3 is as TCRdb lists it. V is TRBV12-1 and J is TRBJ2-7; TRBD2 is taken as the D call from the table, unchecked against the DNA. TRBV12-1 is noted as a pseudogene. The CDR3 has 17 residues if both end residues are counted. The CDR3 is CASSFDVASGSSYEQYF.

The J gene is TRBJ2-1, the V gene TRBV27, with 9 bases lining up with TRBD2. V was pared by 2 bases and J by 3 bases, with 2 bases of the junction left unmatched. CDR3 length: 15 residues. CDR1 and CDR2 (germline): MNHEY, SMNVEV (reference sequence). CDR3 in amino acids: CASSLGAGGYNEQFF. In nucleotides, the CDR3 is TGTGCCAGCAGTTTAGGAGCGGGAGGCTACAATGAGCAGTTCTTC.

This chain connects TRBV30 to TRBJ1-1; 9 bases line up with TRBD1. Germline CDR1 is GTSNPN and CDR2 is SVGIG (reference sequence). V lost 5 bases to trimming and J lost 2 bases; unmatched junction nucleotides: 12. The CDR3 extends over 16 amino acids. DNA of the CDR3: TGTGCCTGGGTTTCCCGATGGGACAGGGAAAACACTGAAGCTTTCTTT. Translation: CAWVSRWDRENTEAFF. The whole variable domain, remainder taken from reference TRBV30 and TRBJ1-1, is SQTIHQWPATLVQPVGSPLSLECTVEGTSNPNLYWYRQAAGRGLQLLFYSVGIGQISSEVPQNLSASRPQDRQFILSSKKLLLSDSGFYLCAWVSRWDRENTEAFFGQGTRLTVV.

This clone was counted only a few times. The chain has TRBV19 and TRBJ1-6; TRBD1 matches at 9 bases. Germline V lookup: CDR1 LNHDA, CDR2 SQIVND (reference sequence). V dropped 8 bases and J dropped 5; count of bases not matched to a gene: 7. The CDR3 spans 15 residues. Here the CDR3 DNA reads TGTGCCAGTCGACCTCGGACAGGGGATAATTCACCCCTCCACTTT. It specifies CASRPRTGDNSPLHF. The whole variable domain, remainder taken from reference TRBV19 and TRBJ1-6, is DGGITQSPKYLFRKEGQNVTLSCEQNLNHDAMYWYRQDPGQGLRLIYYSQIVNDFQKGDIAEGYSVSREKKESFPLTVTSAQKNPTAFYLCASRPRTGDNSPLHFGNGTRLTVT.

DNA for the CDR3: TGTGCCAGCAGCTTAGCTCCAGGGGTGATCTATGGCTACACCTTC. This codes for CASSLAPGVIYGYTF. The chain links TRBV7-6 to TRBJ1-2; TRBD1 might be the D (6 bases). The CDR3 consists of 15 residues. V lost 0 bases to trimming and J lost 4 bases, with 12 bases between them. Germline-derived CDR1 and CDR2 are SGHVS and FNYEAQ.